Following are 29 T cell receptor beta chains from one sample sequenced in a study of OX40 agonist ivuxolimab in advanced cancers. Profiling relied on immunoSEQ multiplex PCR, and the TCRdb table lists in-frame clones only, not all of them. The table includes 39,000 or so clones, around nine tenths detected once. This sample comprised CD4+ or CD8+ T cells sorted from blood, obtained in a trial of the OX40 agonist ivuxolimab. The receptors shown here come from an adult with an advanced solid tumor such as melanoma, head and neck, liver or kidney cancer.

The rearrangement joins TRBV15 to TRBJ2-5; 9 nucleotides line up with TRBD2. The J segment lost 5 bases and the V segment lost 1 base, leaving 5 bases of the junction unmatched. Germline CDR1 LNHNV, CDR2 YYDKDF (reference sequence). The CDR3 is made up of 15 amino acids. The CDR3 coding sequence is TGTGCCACCAGCAGAGCTCGGCGGGAGGGGGAGACCCAGTACTTC. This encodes CATSRARREGETQYF.

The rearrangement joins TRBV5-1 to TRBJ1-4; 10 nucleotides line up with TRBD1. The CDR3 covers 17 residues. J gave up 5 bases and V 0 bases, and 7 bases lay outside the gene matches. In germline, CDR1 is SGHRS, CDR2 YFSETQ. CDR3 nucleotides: TGCGCCAGCAGCTTGGGGGACAGGGGAGGGACAAATGAAAAACTGTTTTTT. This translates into CASSLGDRGGTNEKLFF.

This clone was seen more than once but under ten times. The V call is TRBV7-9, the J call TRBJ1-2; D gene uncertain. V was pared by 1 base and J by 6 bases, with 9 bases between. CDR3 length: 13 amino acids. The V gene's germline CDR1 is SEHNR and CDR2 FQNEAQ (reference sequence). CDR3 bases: TGTGCCAGCAGCTTAGGGGGAGCGGATGGCTACACCTTC. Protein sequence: CASSLGGADGYTF.

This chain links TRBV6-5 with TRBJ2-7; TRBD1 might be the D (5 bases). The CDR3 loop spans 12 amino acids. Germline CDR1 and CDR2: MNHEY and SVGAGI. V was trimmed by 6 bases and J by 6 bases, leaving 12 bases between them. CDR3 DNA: TGTGCCAGCAGCAGCCCCAGGGCCGAGCAGTACTTC. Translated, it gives CASSSPRAEQYF.

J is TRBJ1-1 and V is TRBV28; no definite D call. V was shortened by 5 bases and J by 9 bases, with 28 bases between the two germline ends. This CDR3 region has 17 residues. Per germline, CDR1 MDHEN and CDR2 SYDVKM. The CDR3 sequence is CASSPSPVKGGRRKAFF. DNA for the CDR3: TGTGCCAGCAGTCCGTCTCCCGTGAAGGGCGGGAGAAGGAAAGCTTTCTTT.

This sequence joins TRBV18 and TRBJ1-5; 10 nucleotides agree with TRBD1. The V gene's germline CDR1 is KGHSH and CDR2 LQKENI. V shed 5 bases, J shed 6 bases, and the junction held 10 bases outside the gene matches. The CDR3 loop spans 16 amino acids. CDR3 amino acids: CASSSTGQGLGQPQHF. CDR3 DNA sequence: TGTGCCAGCTCATCAACGGGACAGGGGTTGGGTCAGCCCCAGCATTTT.

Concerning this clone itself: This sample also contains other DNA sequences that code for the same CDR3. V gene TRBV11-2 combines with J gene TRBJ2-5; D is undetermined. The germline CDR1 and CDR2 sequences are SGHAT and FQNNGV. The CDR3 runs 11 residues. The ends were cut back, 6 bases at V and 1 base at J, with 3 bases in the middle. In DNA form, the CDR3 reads TGTGCCAGCAGTCTCCAAGAGACCCAGTACTTC. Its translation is CASSLQETQYF. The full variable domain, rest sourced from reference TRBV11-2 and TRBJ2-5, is EAGVAQSPRYKIIEKRQSVAFWCNPISGHATLYWYQQILGQGPKLLIQFQNNGVVDDSQLPKDRFSAERLKGVDSTLKIQPAKLEDSAVYLCASSLQETQYFGPGTRLLVL.

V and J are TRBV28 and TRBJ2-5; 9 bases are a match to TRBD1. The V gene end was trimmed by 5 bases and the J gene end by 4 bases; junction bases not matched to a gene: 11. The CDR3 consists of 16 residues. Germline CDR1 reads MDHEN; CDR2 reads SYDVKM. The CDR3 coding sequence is TGTGCCAGCAGTCACGTCCCCGGGACAGGGAGAGAGACCCAGTACTTC. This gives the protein CASSHVPGTGRETQYF.

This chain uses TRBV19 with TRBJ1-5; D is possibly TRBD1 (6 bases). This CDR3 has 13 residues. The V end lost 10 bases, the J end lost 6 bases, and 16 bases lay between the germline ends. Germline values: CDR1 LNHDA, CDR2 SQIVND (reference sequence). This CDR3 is CATSVQGPQPQHF. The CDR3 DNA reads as TGTGCCACCAGCGTCCAGGGGCCTCAGCCCCAGCATTTT.

CDR3 bases: TGCGCCACCTCGGGCAGGAAGACCTACGAGCAGTACTTC. It codes for CATSGRKTYEQYF. The chain uses TRBV10-2 and TRBJ2-7; D is uncertain. This CDR3 is built from 13 residues. Per germline, CDR1 WSHSY and CDR2 SAAADI. V was clipped by 10 bases and J by 2 bases, with 15 bases between them.

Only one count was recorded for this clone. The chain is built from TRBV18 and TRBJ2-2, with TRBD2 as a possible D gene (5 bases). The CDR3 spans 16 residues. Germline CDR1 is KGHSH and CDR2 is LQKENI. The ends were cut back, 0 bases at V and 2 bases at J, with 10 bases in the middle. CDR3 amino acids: CASSPPSRANTGELFF. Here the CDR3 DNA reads TGTGCCAGCTCACCACCGTCGCGGGCTAACACCGGGGAGCTGTTTTTT.

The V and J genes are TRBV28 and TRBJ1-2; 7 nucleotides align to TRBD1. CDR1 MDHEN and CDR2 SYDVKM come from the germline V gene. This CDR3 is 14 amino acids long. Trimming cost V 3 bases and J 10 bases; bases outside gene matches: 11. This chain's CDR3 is CASSLPRNRGDYTF. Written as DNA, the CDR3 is TGTGCCAGCAGTTTGCCTCGAAACAGGGGTGACTACACCTTC.

This CDR3 is CASSGQGRHGYTF. The CDR3 DNA reads TGTGCCAGCAGCGGACAGGGGCGCCATGGCTACACCTTC. The V gene is TRBV6-5, the J gene TRBJ1-2, with 9 bases aligning to TRBD1. V shed 6 bases, J shed 6 bases, and the junction held 5 bases outside the gene matches. The CDR3 runs 13 residues. Looked up from germline, CDR1 is MNHEY and CDR2 is SVGAGI.

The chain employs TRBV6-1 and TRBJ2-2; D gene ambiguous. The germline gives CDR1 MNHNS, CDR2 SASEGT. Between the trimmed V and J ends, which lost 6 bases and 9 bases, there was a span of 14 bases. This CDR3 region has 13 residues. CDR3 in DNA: TGTGCCAGCAGCCAAAAAGATTTGTGGGAGCTGTTTTTT. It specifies CASSQKDLWELFF.

The CDR3 here is CASSLDSDSSSYGYTF. CDR3 nucleotide sequence: TGCGCCAGCAGCTTGGACTCTGACAGCTCGTCCTATGGCTACACCTTC. This chain uses TRBV5-1 with TRBJ1-2, with D perhaps TRBD1 (5 bases). Per germline, CDR1 SGHRS and CDR2 YFSETQ. V shed 0 bases and J shed 4 bases, with 16 bases lying between them. The CDR3 is 16 amino acids. The whole variable domain, remainder taken from reference TRBV5-1 and TRBJ1-2, is KAGVTQTPRYLIKTRGQQVTLSCSPISGHRSVSWYQQTPGQGLQFLFEYFSETQRNKGNFPGRFSGRQFSNSRSEMNVSTLELGDSALYLCASSLDSDSSSYGYTFGSGTRLTVV.

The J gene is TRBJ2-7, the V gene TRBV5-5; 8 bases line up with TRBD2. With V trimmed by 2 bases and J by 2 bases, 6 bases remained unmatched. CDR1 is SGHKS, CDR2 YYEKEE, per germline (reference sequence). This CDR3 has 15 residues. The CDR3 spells CASSLFAGGAYEQYF. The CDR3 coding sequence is TGTGCCAGCAGCTTATTTGCGGGAGGAGCCTACGAGCAGTACTTC. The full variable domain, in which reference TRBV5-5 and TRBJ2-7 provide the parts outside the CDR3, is DAGVTQSPTHLIKTRGQQVTLRCSPISGHKSVSWYQQVLGQGPQFIFQYYEKEERGRGNFPDRFSARQFPNYSSELNVNALLLGDSALYLCASSLFAGGAYEQYFGPGTRLTVT.

The CDR3 DNA reads TGTGCCAGCAGCGGGACTAGGGGAGGGGAGACCCAGTACTTC. It translates to CASSGTRGGETQYF. This chain links TRBV5-4 with TRBJ2-5; TRBD2 matches 8 bases. Trimming cost V 4 bases and J 5 bases; bases outside gene matches: 7. The germline gives CDR1 SGHNT, CDR2 YYREEE (reference sequence). This CDR3 has 14 amino acids.

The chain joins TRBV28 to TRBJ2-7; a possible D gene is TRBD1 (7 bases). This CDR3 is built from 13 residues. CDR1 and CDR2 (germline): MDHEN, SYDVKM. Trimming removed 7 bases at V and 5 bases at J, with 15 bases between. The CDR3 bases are TGTGCCAGCACCTTAGGAGGGGGCAACGAGCAGTACTTC. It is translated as CASTLGGGNEQYF.

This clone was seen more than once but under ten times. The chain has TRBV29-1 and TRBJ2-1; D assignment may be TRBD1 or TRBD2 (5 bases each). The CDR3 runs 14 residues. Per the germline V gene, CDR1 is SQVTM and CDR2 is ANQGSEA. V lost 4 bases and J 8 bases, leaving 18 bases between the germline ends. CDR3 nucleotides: TGCAGCGTTGGATCCGGTACAGGTAGCGATGAGCAGTTCTTC. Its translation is CSVGSGTGSDEQFF.

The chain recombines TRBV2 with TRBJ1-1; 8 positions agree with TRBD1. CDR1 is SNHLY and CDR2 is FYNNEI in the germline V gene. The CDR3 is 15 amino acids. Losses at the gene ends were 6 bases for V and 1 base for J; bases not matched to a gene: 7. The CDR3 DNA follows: TGTGCCAGCAGCCCACCCGGGACAGGGAACACTGAAGCTTTCTTT. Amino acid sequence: CASSPPGTGNTEAFF.

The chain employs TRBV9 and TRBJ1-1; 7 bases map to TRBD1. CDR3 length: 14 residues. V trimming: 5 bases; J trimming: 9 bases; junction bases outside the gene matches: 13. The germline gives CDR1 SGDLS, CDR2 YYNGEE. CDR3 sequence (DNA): TGTGCCAGCAGTGCCACAGGGGAAGGCGGGAAAGCTTTCTTT. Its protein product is CASSATGEGGKAFF. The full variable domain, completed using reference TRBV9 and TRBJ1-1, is DSGVTQTPKHLITATGQRVTLRCSPRSGDLSVYWYQQSLDQGLQFLIQYYNGEERAKGNILERFSAQQFPDLHSELNLSSLELGDSALYFCASSATGEGGKAFFGQGTRLTVV.

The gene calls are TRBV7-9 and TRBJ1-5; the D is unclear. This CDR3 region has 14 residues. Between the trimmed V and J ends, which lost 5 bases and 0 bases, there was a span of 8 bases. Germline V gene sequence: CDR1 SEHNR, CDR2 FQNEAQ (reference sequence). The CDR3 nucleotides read TGTGCCAGCAGCCTCTACGATAGCAATCAGCCCCAGCATTTT. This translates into CASSLYDSNQPQHF. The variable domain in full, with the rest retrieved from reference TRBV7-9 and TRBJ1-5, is DTGVSQNPRHKITKRGQNVTFRCDPISEHNRLYWYRQTLGQGPEFLTYFQNEAQLEKSRLLSDRFSAERPKGSFSTLEIQRTEQGDSAMYLCASSLYDSNQPQHFGDGTRLSIL.

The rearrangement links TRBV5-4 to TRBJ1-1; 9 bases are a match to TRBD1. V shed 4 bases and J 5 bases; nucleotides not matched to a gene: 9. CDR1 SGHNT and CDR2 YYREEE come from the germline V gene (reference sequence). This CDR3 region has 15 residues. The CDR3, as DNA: TGTGCCAGCAGCCCAAGGACAGGGGCGGGGACTGAAGCTTTCTTT. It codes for CASSPRTGAGTEAFF.

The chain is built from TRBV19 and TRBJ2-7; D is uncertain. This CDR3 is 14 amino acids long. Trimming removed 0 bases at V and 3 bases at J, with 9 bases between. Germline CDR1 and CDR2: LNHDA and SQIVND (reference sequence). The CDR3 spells CASSIERHSYEQYF. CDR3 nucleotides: TGTGCCAGTAGTATAGAGAGGCACAGCTACGAGCAGTACTTC.

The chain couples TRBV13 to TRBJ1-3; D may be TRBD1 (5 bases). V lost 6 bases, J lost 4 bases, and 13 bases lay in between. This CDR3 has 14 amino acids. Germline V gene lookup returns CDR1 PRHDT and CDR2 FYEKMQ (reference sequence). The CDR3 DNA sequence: TGTGCCAGCAGTAGGGGAGGGCGAGGAAACACCATATATTTT. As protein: CASSRGGRGNTIYF.

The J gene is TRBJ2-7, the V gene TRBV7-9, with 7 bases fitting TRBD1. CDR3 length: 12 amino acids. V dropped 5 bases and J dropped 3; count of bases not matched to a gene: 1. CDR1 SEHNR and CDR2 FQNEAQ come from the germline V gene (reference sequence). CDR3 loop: CASSPGGYEQYF. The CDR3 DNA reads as TGTGCCAGCAGCCCAGGGGGCTACGAGCAGTACTTC.

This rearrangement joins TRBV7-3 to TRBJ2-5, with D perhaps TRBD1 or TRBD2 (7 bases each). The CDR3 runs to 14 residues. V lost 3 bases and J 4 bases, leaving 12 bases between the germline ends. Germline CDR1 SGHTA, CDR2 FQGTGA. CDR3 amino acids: CASSFTGEGETQYF. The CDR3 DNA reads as TGTGCCAGCAGCTTCACAGGGGAGGGAGAGACCCAGTACTTC.

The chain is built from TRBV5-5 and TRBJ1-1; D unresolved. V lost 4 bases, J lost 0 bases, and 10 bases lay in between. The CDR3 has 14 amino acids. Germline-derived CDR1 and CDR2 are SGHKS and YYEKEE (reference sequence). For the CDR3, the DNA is TGTGCCAGCAGCATTTCCACAATGAACACTGAAGCTTTCTTT. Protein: CASSISTMNTEAFF.

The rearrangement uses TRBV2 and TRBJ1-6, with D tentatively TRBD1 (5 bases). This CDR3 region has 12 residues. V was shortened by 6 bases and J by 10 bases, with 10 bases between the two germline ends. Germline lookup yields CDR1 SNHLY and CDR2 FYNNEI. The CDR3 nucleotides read TGTGCCAGCAGCTCCGGGGGATCACCCCTCCACTTT. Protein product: CASSSGGSPLHF.